This entry is about one T cell receptor (beta chain). Clones were read by immunoSEQ multiplex PCR, and TCRdb kept only the in-frame ones, dropping some. Of tens of thousands of clones detected, about 80% appear once; the ten largest clones hold roughly 15%. The data originate from a study of control samples from healthy donors and cancer patients. CDR1 and CDR2 (germline): LNHDA, SQIVND (reference sequence). The J segment lost 8 bases and the V segment lost 5 bases, leaving 8 bases of the junction unmatched. The CDR3 is 14 residues long. The gene calls are TRBV19 and TRBJ2-1; TRBD1 matches 8 bases. The sequencing input was blood. The sequence derives from a man aged 50 or older in good health. DNA for the CDR3: TGTGCCAGTAGTCCCCGGACAGGGTCCCATGAGCAGTTCTTC. This sequence encodes CASSPRTGSHEQFF.